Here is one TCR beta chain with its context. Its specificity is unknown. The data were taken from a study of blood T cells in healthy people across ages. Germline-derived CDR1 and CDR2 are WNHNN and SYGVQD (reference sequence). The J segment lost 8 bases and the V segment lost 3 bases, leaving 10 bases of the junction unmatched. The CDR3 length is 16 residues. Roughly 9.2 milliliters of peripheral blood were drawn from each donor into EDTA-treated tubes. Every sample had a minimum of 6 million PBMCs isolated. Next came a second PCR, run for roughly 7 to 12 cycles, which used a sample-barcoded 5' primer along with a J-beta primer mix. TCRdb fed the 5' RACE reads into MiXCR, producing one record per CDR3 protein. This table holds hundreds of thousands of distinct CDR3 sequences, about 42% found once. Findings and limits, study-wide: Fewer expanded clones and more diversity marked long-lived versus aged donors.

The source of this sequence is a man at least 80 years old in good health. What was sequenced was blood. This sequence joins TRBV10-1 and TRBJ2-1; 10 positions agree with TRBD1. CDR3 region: CASSDSGTGVMDEQFF. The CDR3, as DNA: TGCGCCAGCAGTGATTCCGGGACAGGGGTGATGGATGAGCAGTTCTTC.